The rows below give T cell receptor beta chains drawn from one sample of a study of T cell changes during pregnancy in multiple sclerosis. Data came from immunoSEQ multiplex PCR; TCRdb stores just in-frame clones and leaves some out. There are 55,000 to 65,000 clones in the sample; over 90% occur only once, and 0.65% to 0.9% lies in the top ten. The sequences come from peripheral blood, collected in the first trimester of pregnancy. The receptor set was obtained from a female donor with multiple sclerosis, enrolled in a pregnancy study. CDR3s include the opening cysteine and the closing phenylalanine or tryptophan. The D gene is left open where the match is weak. Clone sizes are given selectively: once, few, many, or a class where the clone is expanded.

NA	NA	TRBJ1-3	TRBV9	CASSVAGQGWRDTIYF	TGTGCCAGCAGCGTAGCAGGGCAGGGGTGGAGAGACACCATATATTTT
NA	NA	TRBJ2-5	TRBV5-6	CASRLSTEDRKETQYF	TGTGCCAGCAGACTTTCCACAGAGGACAGAAAAGAGACCCAGTACTTC
NA	NA	TRBJ1-4	TRBV6-5	CASSYGRGHNEKLFF	TGTGCCAGCAGTTACGGCAGGGGACATAATGAAAAACTGTTTTTT
TRBD1	NA	TRBJ2-5	TRBV4-1	CASSRLGGTGLQETQYF	TGCGCCAGCAGTCGACTTGGCGGGACAGGGTTACAAGAGACCCAGTACTTC
TRBD1	NA	TRBJ2-3	TRBV7-8	CASSLRDRWDTQYF	TGTGCCAGCAGCTTAAGGGACAGGTGGGATACGCAGTATTTT
TRBD1	NA	TRBJ1-4	TRBV6-6	CASSDRANEKLFF	TGTGCCAGCAGTGACAGGGCGAATGAAAAACTGTTTTTT
NA	NA	TRBJ2-2	TRBV29-1	CSVPDPGDRPGELFF	TGCAGCGTCCCAGATCCGGGTGACAGACCCGGGGAGCTGTTTTTT
NA	NA	TRBJ2-2	TRBV27	CASGGQGVLGELFF	TGTGCCAGCGGGGGGCAGGGGGTACTCGGGGAGCTGTTTTTT
NA	NA	TRBJ1-2	TRBV19	CASTKGQYYGYTF	TGTGCCAGTACGAAAGGACAGTATTATGGCTACACCTTC
NA	NA	TRBJ1-1	TRBV28	CASRARGTEAFF	TGTGCCAGCAGGGCAAGGGGAACTGAAGCTTTCTTT
TRBD1	NA	TRBJ2-1	TRBV7-3	CASSLEGAYSYNEQFF	TGTGCCAGCAGCTTAGAGGGGGCATACTCCTACAATGAGCAGTTCTTC
NA	once	TRBJ1-1	TRBV14	CASSSRWRTARITEAFF	TGTGCCAGCAGCTCAAGGTGGCGGACAGCTAGGATTACTGAAGCTTTCTTT
TRBD2	NA	TRBJ2-6	TRBV9	CASSVEASGVTGANVLTF	TGTGCCAGCAGCGTAGAGGCTAGCGGGGTGACTGGGGCCAACGTCCTGACTTTC
NA	few	TRBJ2-5	TRBV13	CASSPGGTETQYF	TGTGCCAGCAGTCCAGGCGGGACGGAGACCCAGTACTTC
NA	NA	TRBJ2-3	TRBV7-6	CASSLGPSGTDTQYF	TGTGCCAGCAGCTTAGGGCCTAGCGGCACAGATACGCAGTATTTT
NA	NA	TRBJ1-6	TRBV11-2	CASSPVRGNSPLHF	TGTGCCAGCAGCCCAGTTAGGGGGAATTCACCCCTCCACTTT
NA	NA	TRBJ2-5	TRBV6-5	CASRAAGETQYF	TGTGCCAGCAGGGCCGCCGGGGAGACCCAGTACTTC
NA	few	TRBJ2-7	TRBV9	CASSVDGGTYEQYF	TGTGCCAGCAGCGTAGACGGGGGTACCTACGAGCAGTACTTC
TRBD1	NA	TRBJ1-1	TRBV19	CASSKGGAKFTEAFF	TGTGCCAGTAGTAAAGGGGGCGCGAAGTTCACTGAAGCTTTCTTT
TRBD2	NA	TRBJ2-7	TRBV7-3	CASSVTSGGAYEQYF	TGTGCCAGCAGCGTTACTAGCGGGGGGGCCTACGAGCAGTACTTC
TRBD2	NA	TRBJ2-7	TRBV4-1	CASSQEAGDSYEQYF	TGCGCCAGCAGCCAAGAGGCGGGGGACTCCTACGAGCAGTACTTC
NA	NA	TRBJ2-7	TRBV21-1	CASSTSSGPYEQYF	TGTGCCAGCAGCACTTCTAGCGGCCCCTACGAGCAGTACTTC
NA	NA	TRBJ2-5	TRBV6-1	CASSDPRASGQETQYF	TGTGCCAGCAGTGACCCACGGGCGTCGGGACAAGAGACCCAGTACTTC
NA	NA	TRBJ2-2	TRBV5-4	CASSLEQANTGELFF	TGTGCCAGCAGCTTGGAACAGGCGAACACCGGGGAGCTGTTTTTT
TRBD1	NA	TRBJ1-2	TRBV7-2	CASRLPGGNYGYTF	TGTGCCAGCAGGTTACCAGGGGGCAACTATGGCTACACCTTC
NA	NA	TRBJ1-1	TRBV6-4	CASSEYFGPLNTEAFF	TGTGCCAGCAGTGAATACTTTGGGCCACTGAACACTGAAGCTTTCTTT
NA	NA	TRBJ2-1	TRBV7-2	CASSPGLATNEQFF	TGTGCCAGCAGCCCGGGACTCGCCACCAATGAGCAGTTCTTC
NA	once	TRBJ1-5	TRBV6-6	CASSYGGNNQPQHF	TGTGCCAGCAGTTACGGGGGGAACAATCAGCCCCAGCATTTT
NA	NA	TRBJ2-7	TRBV5-6	CASTLGQSYEQYF	TGTGCCAGCACCTTGGGGCAGTCCTACGAGCAGTACTTC
NA	few	TRBJ1-1	TRBV9	CASSVEGVSTEAFF	TGTGCCAGCAGCGTTGAGGGGGTGAGCACTGAAGCTTTCTTT
NA	NA	TRBJ2-7	TRBV7-2	CASSSRLPGSGTSYEQYF	TGTGCCAGCAGCTCCCGCCTTCCGGGTTCCGGAACCTCCTACGAGCAGTACTTC
TRBD1	once	TRBJ2-2	TRBV7-3	CASSLQGANTGELFF	TGTGCCAGCAGCTTACAGGGGGCGAACACCGGGGAGCTGTTTTTT
TRBD1	NA	TRBJ2-7	TRBV29-1	CSVTPGQSFYEQYF	TGCAGCGTTACCCCGGGACAGAGCTTTTACGAGCAGTACTTC
TRBD1	NA	TRBJ2-4	TRBV15	CATSRSGTGQNIQYF	TGTGCCACCAGCAGATCGGGGACAGGGCAAAACATTCAGTACTTC
NA	NA	TRBJ1-2	TRBV4-3	CASSQGGDWALNYGYTF	TGCGCCAGCAGCCAAGGGGGGGACTGGGCCCTTAACTATGGCTACACCTTC
TRBD1	NA	TRBJ2-1	TRBV9	CASSVEGGQRNNEQFF	TGTGCCAGCAGCGTAGAAGGGGGCCAGAGAAACAATGAGCAGTTCTTC
NA	once	TRBJ2-7	TRBV6-1	CASRTPGVNYEQYF	TGTGCCAGCAGGACCCCCGGAGTTAACTACGAGCAGTACTTC
NA	NA	TRBJ1-4	TRBV6-6	CASKTQGGRSEKLFF	TGTGCCAGCAAAACCCAGGGAGGAAGGAGTGAAAAACTGTTTTTT
TRBD2	NA	TRBJ2-1	TRBV4-3	CASSQRLAERSNEQFF	TGCGCCAGCAGCCAGAGACTAGCTGAAAGATCCAATGAGCAGTTCTTC
NA	NA	TRBJ2-2	TRBV7-3	CASSPGTGELFF	TGTGCCAGCAGCCCCGGGACCGGGGAGCTGTTTTTT
NA	once	TRBJ2-2	TRBV19	CASRGQLGLTSNPGELFF	TGTGCCAGTAGGGGGCAGCTCGGACTAACGAGTAACCCCGGGGAGCTGTTTTTT
NA	NA	TRBJ2-7	TRBV6-6	CASSFPSYEQYF	TGTGCCAGCAGTTTCCCGAGCTACGAGCAGTACTTC
TRBD2	NA	TRBJ2-1	TRBV7-9	CASSFPTSGRYNEQFF	TGTGCCAGCAGCTTCCCGACTAGCGGGCGTTACAATGAGCAGTTCTTC
NA	NA	TRBJ1-2	TRBV19	CASSKGGYGYTF	TGTGCCAGTTCTAAAGGGGGATATGGCTACACCTTC
NA	NA	TRBJ1-6	TRBV11-2	CASSPGTGNSPLHF	TGTGCCAGCAGCCCCGGAACAGGGAATTCACCCCTCCACTTT
TRBD2	NA	TRBJ2-1	TRBV18	CASSQAPSGGPNEQFF	TGTGCCAGCTCACAGGCCCCTAGCGGGGGCCCGAATGAGCAGTTCTTC
NA	NA	TRBJ1-1	TRBV11-1	CASSQVQIMNTEAFF	TGTGCCAGCAGCCAAGTTCAGATAATGAACACTGAAGCTTTCTTT
TRBD1	NA	TRBJ2-1	TRBV7-9	CASSSRAAGTGYNEQFF	TGTGCCAGCAGCTCCCGAGCCGCCGGGACAGGATACAATGAGCAGTTCTTC
NA	once	TRBJ1-1	TRBV20-1	CSVPSGTEAFF	TGCAGTGTTCCCTCCGGCACTGAAGCTTTCTTT
TRBD1	NA	TRBJ2-3	TRBV11-3	CASSLGTGTADTQYF	TGTGCCAGCAGCTTAGGGACAGGGACCGCAGATACGCAGTATTTT
NA	NA	TRBJ1-3	TRBV7-6	CASSTPSGSGNTIYF	TGTGCCAGCAGCACCCCTTCAGGGTCTGGAAACACCATATATTTT
TRBD1	NA	TRBJ2-7	TRBV2	CASSERDRNIF	TGTGCCAGCAGTGAGCGGGACAGGAACATCTTC
NA	NA	TRBJ2-3	TRBV19	CASSIGSRDTQYF	TGTGCCAGTAGTATTGGGTCTAGAGATACGCAGTATTTT
TRBD2	NA	TRBJ2-1	TRBV7-2	CASSRIPTSGNNEQFF	TGTGCCAGCAGCCGAATTCCGACTAGCGGCAACAATGAGCAGTTCTTC